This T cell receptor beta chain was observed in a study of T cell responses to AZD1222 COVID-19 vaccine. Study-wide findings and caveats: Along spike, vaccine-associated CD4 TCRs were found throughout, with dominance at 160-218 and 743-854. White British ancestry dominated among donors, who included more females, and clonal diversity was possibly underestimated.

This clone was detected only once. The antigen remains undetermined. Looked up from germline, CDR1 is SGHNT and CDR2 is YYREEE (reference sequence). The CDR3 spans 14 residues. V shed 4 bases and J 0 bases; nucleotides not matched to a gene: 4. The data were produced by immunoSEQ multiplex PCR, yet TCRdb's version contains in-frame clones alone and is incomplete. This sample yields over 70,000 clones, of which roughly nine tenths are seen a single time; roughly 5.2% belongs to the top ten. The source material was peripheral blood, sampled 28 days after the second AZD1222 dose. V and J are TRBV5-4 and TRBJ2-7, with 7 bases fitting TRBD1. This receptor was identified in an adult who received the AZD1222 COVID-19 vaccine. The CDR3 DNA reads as TGTGCCAGCAGCCTACAGGGGCCCTCCTACGAGCAGTACTTC. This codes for CASSLQGPSYEQYF.